Included here is one TCR beta chain sequence, with context. This clone was seen only once. Its antigen has not been determined. No qualities accompany the bases; no much larger clone lies one base away. TCRbeta CDR3 regions were amplified from genomic DNA by means of the immunoSEQ Assay, a bias-controlled multiplex PCR. Concerning the study's data processing: Within the assay, amplification of reference gene primers was used to estimate how many nucleated cells each sample contained. To quantify the absolute abundance of each unique TCRbeta CDR3 rearrangement, sequence reads were collapsed and filtered. For each sample, productive Simpson clonality was calculated as the square root of Simpson's diversity index over productive rearrangements. TCRdb took this table from immuneACCESS and kept in-frame rearrangements with V and J called. Such tables lack part of the clones; where checked against another copy, unresolved V genes explain under half of the gap, and the rest is unexplained. The DNA was the basis for D and trimming; V, J and clone size are from that table. The sample table lists roughly 100,000 clones, around 88% of them with a count of one. Together, the top ten hold about 3% of the sample.

The data derive from a study of blood T cell repertoires in COVID-19 (TCRdb year 2020). Broadly, across the study: The collaborator samples originated in the United States, Italy and Spain and spanned the acute and convalescent phases of COVID-19. The repertoires were made available in a free public database intended to serve as a resource for research on the immune response to SARS-CoV-2. The samples were drawn from two sources: the first 160 participants of the ongoing ImmuneRACE study, and fewer than 1,500 subjects contributed by 6 global collaborators. Nearly every sample came with metadata listing a de-identified subject ID, COVID-19 status, age in years and sex. HLA class I and class II types, where available, came from metadata supplied by the sample provider rather than from assay-based typing. The material from the prospective study consisted of cDNA or gDNA derived from T cells, B-cell-depleted T cells, or PBMCs. Subjects who had been exposed to COVID-19, were actively infected with it, or had recovered from it provided the deeply sampled blood TCRbeta repertoires that made up the dataset. General conclusions and limits of the study: The amount of clinical and demographic metadata varied by source and participant and was provided uncurated.

Collaborating institutions collected whole blood in K2EDTA tubes following their own protocols. For TCRbeta analysis, collaborators shipped samples in one of three forms: frozen whole blood, isolated PBMCs, or DNA extracted from either of those sample types. From the germline V gene (reference sequence), CDR1 is PRHDT and CDR2 is FYEKMQ. Spanning cysteine to phenylalanine, the CDR3 consists of 15 amino acids. Kept here is only the CDR3 DNA, which spans 45 bases and is read in frame from base 1. V gives up 0 bases and J gives up 7 bases, and the segment between their germline ends measures 13 bases. The TCR sequence derives from a human donor in a cohort sampled during active COVID-19. Sample: peripheral blood. Recombination connected TRBV13 to TRBJ1-5; the D segment could be TRBD1, given 5 matching bases. At the DNA level, the sequence is TGTGCCAGCAGCTTAGGGGGGCGTAGCTACCAGCCCCAGCATTTT. It translates as CASSLGGRSYQPQHF.